The 15 T cell receptor beta chains listed next were all sequenced from one sample in a study of graft-versus-host responses after intestinal transplantation. The protocol was immunoSEQ multiplex PCR, while the TCRdb copy is restricted to in-frame clones and leaves out a portion. The sample gives about 85,000 clones, 80% to 85% of which show up once; approximately 0.84% is in the top ten. These receptors have no known antigen. The material sequenced was unstimulated CD4+ T cells sorted from spleen or lymph node cells, taken before intestinal transplant. Receptors originate from a human donor who received an intestinal transplant.

The chain uses TRBV28 and TRBJ1-5, with D hard to call. This CDR3 comprises 15 residues. CDR1 and CDR2 (germline): MDHEN, SYDVKM. The ends were cut back, 3 bases at V and 0 bases at J, with 9 bases in the middle. CDR3 DNA sequence: TGTGCCAGCAGTTTTTTGGCCAGTAGCAATCAGCCCCAGCATTTT. Its translation: CASSFLASSNQPQHF.

The chain combines TRBV7-2 with TRBJ1-2; no reliable D call. Looked up from germline, CDR1 is SGHTA and CDR2 is FQGNSA. Trimming took off 1 base at V and 3 bases at J, with 12 bases between the two ends. This CDR3 region has 15 residues. CDR3 in amino acids: CASSLVGNGDYGYTF. CDR3 coding DNA: TGTGCCAGCAGCTTAGTCGGAAACGGAGACTATGGCTACACCTTC.

The chain uses TRBV12-5 and TRBJ2-5, with a tentative D call TRBD2 (7 bases). From germline, CDR1 is LGHNT and CDR2 FRNRAP. V shed 4 bases and J shed 7 bases, with 10 bases lying between them. The CDR3 runs 12 residues. The CDR3 spells CASGSRGGTQYF. The DNA for the CDR3 is TGTGCTAGTGGTTCGAGGGGGGGGACCCAGTACTTC.

The V call is TRBV6-1, the J call TRBJ2-7; TRBD2 might be the D (5 bases). CDR3 length: 12 residues. The V end was cut by 8 bases, the J end by 0 bases, with 8 bases between. From germline, CDR1 is MNHNS and CDR2 SASEGT. CDR3 in amino acids: CASGSRSYEQYF. The DNA for the CDR3 is TGTGCCAGCGGGAGCCGCTCCTACGAGCAGTACTTC.

This chain joins TRBV27 and TRBJ2-7, with 11 bases fitting TRBD2. V dropped 6 bases and J dropped 3; count of bases not matched to a gene: 16. The CDR3 totals 18 residues. The germline V gene has CDR1 MNHEY and CDR2 SMNVEV (reference sequence). CDR3: CASSRSLSSGRWIYEQYF. The CDR3 coding sequence is TGTGCCAGCAGCCGAAGTTTGTCTAGCGGGAGGTGGATCTACGAGCAGTACTTC.

The chain employs TRBV7-2 and TRBJ2-1; unclear D gene. CDR1 is SGHTA and CDR2 is FQGNSA in the germline V gene. CDR3 length equals 14 residues. Trimming took 4 bases from V and 4 from J, leaving 11 bases between them. CDR3 protein: CASSSRGTYNEQFF. CDR3 DNA sequence: TGTGCCAGCAGCTCGCGCGGCACATACAATGAGCAGTTCTTC.

The genes are TRBV6-1 and TRBJ2-7; D possibly corresponds to TRBD1 (5 bases). Germline values: CDR1 MNHNS, CDR2 SASEGT. V dropped 6 bases and J dropped 2 bases, with 17 bases sitting between them. The CDR3 has 15 amino acids. CDR3 sequence: CASSRLAVGPYEQYF. In DNA form, the CDR3 reads TGTGCCAGCAGCCGTCTCGCGGTGGGGCCCTACGAGCAGTACTTC.

V and J are TRBV5-4 and TRBJ2-1; 10 positions match TRBD2. The CDR3 is made up of 16 amino acids. The germline gives CDR1 SGHNT, CDR2 YYREEE (reference sequence). The J segment lost 8 bases and the V segment lost 0 bases, leaving 8 bases of the junction unmatched. The CDR3 reads CASSLGTGLALDEQFF. As DNA, the CDR3 is TGTGCCAGCAGCTTGGGGACGGGACTAGCGTTGGATGAGCAGTTCTTC.

This clone was recorded once. The V and J genes are TRBV18 and TRBJ2-5; 9 bases agree with TRBD2. The CDR3 sequence is 13 residues long. V lost 3 bases and J lost 4; bases outside the gene matches: 0. The germline V gene encodes CDR1 KGHSH and CDR2 LQKENI. The CDR3 DNA follows: TGTGCCAGCTCACCGGGACTAGCAGAGACCCAGTACTTC. Residues: CASSPGLAETQYF.

Worth noting for this clone: At one of its ends the junction is not consistent with the germline gene, which may arise from a read error. The gene calls are TRBV5-1 and TRBJ2-3; 10 bases line up with TRBD2. The length of the CDR3 is 13 residues. CDR1 and CDR2 from the germline V gene are SGHRS and YFSETQ. CDR3 in amino acids: CASSLAPGTSVNF. As DNA, the CDR3 is TGCGCCAGCAGCTTGGCACCCGGGACTAGCGTGAATTTT.

This chain joins TRBV18 and TRBJ2-5; D unclear. The CDR3 has 12 amino acids. CDR1 is KGHSH, CDR2 LQKENI, per germline. Between the trimmed V and J ends, which lost 2 bases and 5 bases, there was a span of 6 bases. CDR3 loop: CASSPEEETQYF. The CDR3 nucleotides read TGTGCCAGCTCACCAGAAGAGGAGACCCAGTACTTC.

The chain is built from TRBV29-1 and TRBJ1-2; D is uncertain. Trimming took 4 bases from V and 2 from J, leaving 8 bases between them. This CDR3 comprises 12 residues. The germline V gene encodes CDR1 SQVTM and CDR2 ANQGSEA. The CDR3 DNA reads TGCAGCGTTGCGGGTCAGAACTATGGCTACACCTTC. Residues: CSVAGQNYGYTF.

This clone was picked up a small number of times. This chain connects TRBV5-6 to TRBJ2-4, with D maybe TRBD1 (6 bases). Trimming shortened V by 4 bases and J by 4 bases, and 15 bases separated the two germline ends. CDR3 size: 15 residues. Looked up from germline, CDR1 is SGHDT and CDR2 is YYEEEE. The DNA for the CDR3 is TGTGCCAGCAGCCCCTGGGGGCGGCAGAAAAACATTCAGTACTTC. Translation: CASSPWGRQKNIQYF.

This clone was picked up one time. The chain carries TRBV5-1 and TRBJ2-7, with a possible D match to TRBD2 (5 bases). CDR3 length: 13 residues. Germline V gives CDR1 SGHRS, CDR2 YFSETQ. V dropped 4 bases and J dropped 5 bases, with 13 bases sitting between them. CDR3 residues: CASSPLFGDEQYF. The CDR3 DNA sequence: TGCGCCAGCAGCCCACTATTCGGGGACGAGCAGTACTTC.

J is TRBJ1-2 and V is TRBV28; possible D gene TRBD1, 5 bases. The ends were cut back, 6 bases at V and 0 bases at J, with 11 bases in the middle. The CDR3 runs 14 residues. The germline gives CDR1 MDHEN, CDR2 SYDVKM. For the CDR3, the DNA is TGTGCCAGCAGCGGGGGGAGTACTAACTATGGCTACACCTTC. Translation: CASSGGSTNYGYTF.